These T cell receptor beta chains were read from a single sample in a study of T cell responses to AZD1222 COVID-19 vaccine. TCRdb keeps only in-frame clones here, not all; method: immunoSEQ multiplex PCR. This sample carries over 120,000 clones, over 90% of them seen once, and the ten largest clones take 3.6%. This material consisted of peripheral blood, taken 28 days after the second AZD1222 dose. Every receptor here comes from an adult who received the AZD1222 COVID-19 vaccine. Both conserved end residues are part of each CDR3. A D gene is named only where the DNA matches it firmly. Size tells how often a clone was seen (once, few, many) or the class of an expanded clone, and some rows leave it out.

d_gene,j_gene,v_gene,abundance,CDR3aa,CDR3nt
TRBD1,TRBJ2-1,TRBV10-3,.,CAISDRGIDEQFF,TGTGCCATCAGCGACAGGGGTATAGATGAGCAGTTCTTC
.,TRBJ1-1,TRBV28,once,CASSFLFSDFEAFF,TGTGCCAGCAGTTTTTTGTTTTCGGATTTTGAAGCTTTCTTT
.,TRBJ1-1,TRBV7-8,.,CASSPWLEGPNTEAFF,TGTGCCAGCAGCCCCTGGCTCGAAGGGCCGAACACTGAAGCTTTCTTT
TRBD1,TRBJ1-2,TRBV10-3,.,CAISAGQGVELRYGYTF,TGTGCCATCAGTGCAGGACAGGGGGTTGAGTTACGTTATGGCTACACCTTC
.,TRBJ2-3,TRBV6-5,.,CASSYSVRVEDTQYF,TGTGCCAGCAGTTATTCCGTCCGGGTTGAAGATACGCAGTATTTT
.,TRBJ2-1,TRBV6-1,.,CASSDPSHEGEQFF,TGTGCCAGCAGTGACCCCTCCCACGAGGGGGAGCAGTTCTTC
.,TRBJ1-5,TRBV7-9,.,CASSLAGGFQPQHF,TGTGCCAGCAGCTTAGCAGGCGGGTTTCAGCCCCAGCATTTT
.,TRBJ1-5,TRBV7-8,once,CASSPRWQGGNQPQHF,TGTGCCAGCAGCCCTAGGTGGCAGGGAGGCAATCAGCCCCAGCATTTT
TRBD1,TRBJ1-1,TRBV4-2,.,CASSQGDRANTEAFF,TGTGCCAGCAGCCAAGGGGACAGGGCGAACACTGAAGCTTTCTTT
TRBD2,TRBJ2-5,TRBV5-1,.,CASRRLAGDQETQYF,TGCGCCAGCAGAAGACTAGCGGGAGACCAAGAGACCCAGTACTTC
TRBD1,TRBJ1-3,TRBV4-1,.,CASSQFSGTGAVSGNTIYF,TGCGCCAGCAGCCAATTTTCCGGGACAGGGGCCGTCTCTGGAAACACCATATATTTT
TRBD2,TRBJ2-1,TRBV7-9,.,CASSFLLGGRDNEQFF,TGTGCCAGCAGCTTCCTACTAGGCGGGAGGGACAATGAGCAGTTCTTC
.,TRBJ1-2,TRBV12-3/TRBV12-4,.,CASSVTGGYGYTF,TGTGCCAGCAGTGTGACAGGAGGCTATGGCTACACCTTC
TRBD2,TRBJ2-1,TRBV11-2,.,CASSSSGSSYNEQFF,TGTGCCAGCAGCTCTAGCGGGAGCTCCTACAATGAGCAGTTCTTC
.,TRBJ2-2,TRBV7-9,.,CASSLGSSYGGELFF,TGTGCCAGCAGCTTAGGCAGCTCGTACGGCGGGGAGCTGTTTTTT
.,TRBJ2-7,TRBV5-5,.,CASSLAHYEQYF,TGTGCCAGCAGCTTGGCCCACTACGAGCAGTACTTC
TRBD1,TRBJ1-1,TRBV9,.,CASSPGQKNTEAFF,TGTGCCAGCAGCCCGGGACAGAAGAACACTGAAGCTTTCTTT
.,TRBJ2-1,TRBV13,.,CASSLVMGEQFF,TGTGCCAGCAGCTTAGTTATGGGTGAGCAGTTCTTC
.,TRBJ1-1,TRBV30,.,CAYNNKTHRGNTEAFF,TGTGCCTACAATAACAAAACACATAGGGGGAACACTGAAGCTTTCTTT
.,TRBJ1-2,TRBV28,.,CASREIMPYGYTF,TGTGCCAGCAGGGAAATTATGCCATATGGCTACACCTTC
.,TRBJ1-6,TRBV6-5,once,CASSLVGPDSPLHF,TGTGCCAGCAGCTTGGTGGGGCCGGATTCACCCCTCCACTTT
.,TRBJ2-3,TRBV5-5,.,CASSFPRAGPDTQYF,TGTGCCAGCAGCTTTCCCCGGGCAGGGCCAGATACGCAGTATTTT
.,TRBJ2-1,TRBV9,.,CASSPASSPYNEQFF,TGTGCCAGCAGCCCCGCTAGTTCCCCCTACAATGAGCAGTTCTTC
.,TRBJ2-7,TRBV12-3/TRBV12-4,.,CASSLGTASEQYF,TGTGCCAGCAGTTTAGGTACAGCCTCCGAGCAGTACTTC
.,TRBJ1-6,TRBV27,.,CASSFRSANSPLHF,TGTGCCAGCAGTTTCCGGAGTGCGAATTCACCCCTCCACTTT
.,TRBJ2-2,TRBV19,.,CASSTHGSLFF,TGTGCCAGTAGTACCCACGGAAGTCTGTTTTTT
TRBD1,TRBJ2-5,TRBV6-4,.,CASSAPGQKETQYF,TGTGCCAGCAGTGCCCCGGGACAGAAAGAGACCCAGTACTTC
TRBD1,TRBJ2-7,TRBV7-9,.,CASSSRGLDYEQYF,TGTGCCAGCAGCTCCAGGGGGCTGGACTACGAGCAGTACTTC
.,TRBJ1-1,TRBV2,.,CASSLYRSEAFF,TGTGCCAGCAGCCTTTACAGATCTGAAGCTTTCTTT
.,TRBJ2-3,TRBV10-3,.,CAIKLTDADTQYF,TGTGCCATCAAGCTAACAGATGCAGATACGCAGTATTTT
.,TRBJ2-5,TRBV28,.,CASSRSGVGIQETQYF,TGTGCCAGCAGTAGATCCGGGGTAGGGATTCAAGAGACCCAGTACTTC
.,TRBJ2-7,TRBV6-5,.,CASRHREIGGYEQYF,TGTGCCAGCAGGCACAGGGAAATAGGGGGCTACGAGCAGTACTTC
TRBD2,TRBJ2-1,TRBV5-1,once,CASSPRTSGSKVHNEQFF,TGCGCCAGCAGCCCACGGACTAGCGGGTCTAAGGTCCACAATGAGCAGTTCTTC
.,TRBJ2-1,TRBV11-2,.,CASSFERSSYNEQFF,TGTGCCAGCAGCTTCGAGAGGAGCTCCTACAATGAGCAGTTCTTC
.,TRBJ1-2,TRBV27,.,CASRQSWGRYGYTF,TGTGCCAGCAGACAATCGTGGGGGCGTTATGGCTACACCTTC
.,TRBJ1-2,TRBV16,.,CASSQLLSRGYTF,TGTGCCAGCAGCCAGTTACTCAGCCGGGGCTACACCTTC
.,TRBJ1-2,TRBV7-9,.,CASSLAGRGGYGYTF,TGTGCCAGCAGCTTAGCGGGGAGGGGAGGCTATGGCTACACCTTC
.,TRBJ1-3,TRBV12-3/TRBV12-4,.,CASSLLENTIYF,TGTGCCAGCAGCCTTCTGGAGAACACCATATATTTT
TRBD1,TRBJ1-1,TRBV7-8,.,CASSQDRGRTEAFF,TGTGCCAGCAGCCAGGACAGGGGTCGAACTGAAGCTTTCTTT
.,TRBJ1-2,TRBV5-6,.,CASSLGFYGYTF,TGTGCCAGCAGCTTGGGCTTCTATGGCTACACCTTC
.,TRBJ1-1,TRBV9,few,CASSAGGRVNTEAFF,TGTGCCAGCAGCGCTGGGGGGAGGGTTAACACTGAAGCTTTCTTT
TRBD1,TRBJ1-1,TRBV28,.,CASTPLPGQRNTEAFF,TGTGCCAGCACCCCATTACCGGGACAGCGGAACACTGAAGCTTTCTTT